This T cell receptor beta chain was obtained from a study of long-term antiretroviral therapy in people with HIV. Study-wide points: The clones with expansion before ART were dominant in the repertoire at all time points.

Treated in the United States were all of the participants with HIV. Details on this clone: The antigen is unknown.

The assay, immunoSEQ v3.0, was run at survey level. This table comes from immunoSEQ multiplex PCR, and its TCRdb copy is limited to in-frame clones, with some not included. The data contain about 18,000 clones, approximately 80% of them singletons. This CDR3 spans 14 amino acids. The germline V gene has CDR1 MNHEY and CDR2 SMNVEV (reference sequence). Trimming removed 6 bases from V and 8 bases from J; junction bases left unmatched: 7. The chain employs TRBV27 and TRBJ1-4, with 9 bases aligning to TRBD1. Material: unsorted PBMCs, obtained 0.3 years after starting antiretroviral therapy. This TCR was recovered from a woman aged 50 to 60 with HIV. The CDR3 spells CASSLQGAPEKLFF. In nucleotides, the CDR3 is TGTGCCAGCAGCCTACAGGGGGCGCCGGAAAAACTGTTTTTT. Looking up the rest from reference TRBV27 and TRBJ1-4 gives the full variable domain: EAQVTQNPRYLITVTGKKLTVTCSQNMNHEYMSWYRQDPGLGLRQIYYSMNVEVTDKGDVPEGYKVSRKEKRNFPLILESPSPNQTSLYFCASSLQGAPEKLFFGSGTQLSVL.